A selection of T cell receptor beta chains follows, all from one sample in a study of cytomegalovirus exposure and HLA in healthy donors. The protocol was immunoSEQ multiplex PCR, while the TCRdb copy is restricted to in-frame clones and leaves out a portion. The sample includes around 180,000 clones, roughly four fifths of them seen just once. Material for sequencing was PBMCs. The receptors derive from a man younger than 35 in good health and CMV-seronegative. Each CDR3 is given with its conserved first and last residue. The order of the fields is clone size, CDR3 length, J gene, V gene, D gene, CDR3 DNA, CDR3 protein. The D gene is left open where the match is weak. Rows give clone size only sometimes, using once, few, many, or a class for an expanded clone.

>.|14|TRBJ2-5|TRBV29-1|TRBD2
TGCAGCGTTGAAGGGACTAGCCTAGGAGAGACCCAGTACTTC
CSVEGTSLGETQYF
>.|13|TRBJ1-5|TRBV30|.
TGTGCCTGGAGTCCACAGGCTGATCAGCCCCAGCATTTT
CAWSPQADQPQHF
>.|16|TRBJ2-3|TRBV9|TRBD2
TGTGCCAGCAGCGCGGAAGAGCGGGGGGGCACAGATACGCAGTATTTT
CASSAEERGGTDTQYF
>.|15|TRBJ2-7|TRBV5-1|.
TGCGCCAGCAGCTCGTTACAGGGCGGAAGCAACGAGCAGTACTTC
CASSSLQGGSNEQYF
>.|16|TRBJ2-1|TRBV4-2|.
TGTGCCAGCAGCCAAGAACGATCCTCATCTAACAATGAGCAGTTCTTC
CASSQERSSSNNEQFF
>few|14|TRBJ1-1|TRBV5-8|TRBD1
TGTGCCAGCAGCTTGCGGGACAGGAACACTGAAGCTTTCTTT
CASSLRDRNTEAFF
>.|15|TRBJ2-3|TRBV5-1|TRBD2
TGCGCCAGCAGCTCAGCGGGGGTACGCACAGATACGCAGTATTTT
CASSSAGVRTDTQYF
>.|12|TRBJ2-7|TRBV7-2|.
TGTGCCAGCAGCCACCTCGGGTACGAGCAGTACTTC
CASSHLGYEQYF
>.|15|TRBJ1-1|TRBV27|.
TGTGCCAGCACTCCCCGGGGGGGGAGAGTCACTGAAGCTTTCTTT
CASTPRGGRVTEAFF
>.|14|TRBJ1-3|TRBV28|TRBD1
TGTGCCAGCAGTTGGGACAGAACTGGAAACACCATATATTTT
CASSWDRTGNTIYF
>few|13|TRBJ1-6|TRBV7-9|.
TGTTCCAGCAGCTTAGGGAGAGATTCACCCCTCCACTTT
CSSSLGRDSPLHF
>.|13|TRBJ2-4|TRBV29-1|.
TGCAGCGTCTCGATGAGACTTAAAAACATTCAGTACTTC
CSVSMRLKNIQYF
>.|12|TRBJ2-5|TRBV6-1|.
TGTGCCAGCAGTCCTACCCGAGAGACCCAGTACTTC
CASSPTRETQYF
>.|16|TRBJ2-3|TRBV10-3|.
TGTGCCACCGCTGGGGGGGGCGAGGGCTTCACAGATACGCAGTATTTT
CATAGGGEGFTDTQYF
>.|16|TRBJ2-1|TRBV5-1|TRBD1
TGCGCCAGCAGCTTGGGAGGCGGGACAGGGTTAAATGAGCAGTTCTTC
CASSLGGGTGLNEQFF
>.|11|TRBJ1-2|TRBV10-3|.
TGTGCCATCAGTCAGGGGTGGGGCTACACCTTC
CAISQGWGYTF
>.|19|TRBJ1-1|TRBV18|.
TGTGCCAGCTCACGCTTATACAGGGATAACAATGATGTGAACACTGAAGCTTTCTTT
CASSRLYRDNNDVNTEAFF
>.|12|TRBJ2-7|TRBV28|TRBD1
TGTGCCAGCCGGGACAGCTGGCACGAGCAGTACTTC
CASRDSWHEQYF
>.|13|TRBJ2-1|TRBV5-1|.
TGCGCCAGCAAAGATTTCGGGATGGATGAGCAGTTCTTC
CASKDFGMDEQFF
>.|12|TRBJ2-7|TRBV10-3|.
TGTGCCATCAGTGAGCCACCAGGGGTGAAGTACTTC
CAISEPPGVKYF
>.|15|TRBJ2-3|TRBV28|.
TGTGCCAGCAGTCCGGGTGGGGAGCCCACAGATACGCAGTATTTT
CASSPGGEPTDTQYF
>.|12|TRBJ2-1|TRBV7-9|.
TGTGCCAGCAGCTTACTCCCCAATGAGCAGTTCTTC
CASSLLPNEQFF
>.|15|TRBJ2-7|TRBV5-1|.
TGCGCCAGCAGCATACAGGGAGCCTTTTCCCACGAGCAGTACTTC
CASSIQGAFSHEQYF
>once|13|TRBJ2-7|TRBV25-1|.
TGTGCCAGCAGTGAATTTTTAGCCTACGAGCAGTACTTC
CASSEFLAYEQYF
>.|13|TRBJ1-1|TRBV6-5|TRBD1
TGTGCCAGCCCCGTCTCAGGGGGCCGGGGAGCTTTCTTT
CASPVSGGRGAFF
>.|14|TRBJ2-3|TRBV5-1|TRBD1
TGCGCCAGCAGCCAAGGACAGGGCACAGATACGCAGTATTTT
CASSQGQGTDTQYF
>.|15|TRBJ1-2|TRBV6-5|.
TGTGCCAGCGGTTCCGGGGGGCGGTATTCCGAGGGCTACACCTTC
CASGSGGRYSEGYTF
>.|14|TRBJ2-5|TRBV7-7|TRBD1
TGTGCTAGCAGCGTCCGACAGGGCCAAGAGACCCAGTACTTC
CASSVRQGQETQYF
>.|22|TRBJ2-1|TRBV18|TRBD2
TGTGCCAGCTCAACCCTCCCCGGGGTGACTAGCGGGAGGAAGAGGTCCTACAATGAGCAGTTCTTC
CASSTLPGVTSGRKRSYNEQFF
>.|16|TRBJ2-5|TRBV7-9|TRBD1
TGTGCCAGCAGCCCCCGAGGGGGCGCAAGTCAAGAGACCCAGTACTTC
CASSPRGGASQETQYF
>once|14|TRBJ1-6|TRBV6-5|.
TGTGCCAGCAGTTACGACAGTTATAATTCACCCCTCCACTTT
CASSYDSYNSPLHF
>.|12|TRBJ1-2|TRBV7-9|.
TGTGCCAGCAGCACCGGGATCTATGGCTACACCTTC
CASSTGIYGYTF
>.|11|TRBJ1-2|TRBV6-5|.
TGTGCCACCGCGGGGGTGTATGGCTACACCTTC
CATAGVYGYTF